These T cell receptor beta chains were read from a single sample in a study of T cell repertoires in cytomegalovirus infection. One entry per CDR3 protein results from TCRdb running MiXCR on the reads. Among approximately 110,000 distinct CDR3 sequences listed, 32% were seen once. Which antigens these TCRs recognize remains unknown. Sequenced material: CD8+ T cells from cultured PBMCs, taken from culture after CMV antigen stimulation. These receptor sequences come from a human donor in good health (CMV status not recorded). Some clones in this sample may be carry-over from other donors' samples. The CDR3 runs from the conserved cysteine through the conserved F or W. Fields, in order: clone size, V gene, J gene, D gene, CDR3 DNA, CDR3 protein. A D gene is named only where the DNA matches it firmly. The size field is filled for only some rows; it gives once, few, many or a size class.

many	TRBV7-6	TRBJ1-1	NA	TGTGCCAGCAGCTTAGGTCAGGGGATGAACACTGAAGCTTTCTTT	CASSLGQGMNTEAFF
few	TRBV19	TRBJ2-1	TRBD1	TGTGCCAGTAGTAGTGCGGAGGACAGGGGCGAGCAGTTCTTC	CASSSAEDRGEQFF
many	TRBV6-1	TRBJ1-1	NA	TGTGCCAGCAGTGATGTGGACGGGGTGAACACTGAAGCTTTCTTT	CASSDVDGVNTEAFF
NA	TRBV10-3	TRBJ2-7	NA	TGTGCCATCAGTGACTCACAGGATCGCGGCTACGAGCAGTACTTC	CAISDSQDRGYEQYF
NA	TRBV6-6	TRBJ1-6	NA	TGTGCCAGCAGTTACTCGTTTGGTCTCGCGGCAGACTATAATTCACCCCTCCACTTT	CASSYSFGLAADYNSPLHF
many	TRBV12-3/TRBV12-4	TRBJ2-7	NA	TGTGCCAGCAGTCATACCCGGGCCACTAGGCCCTACGAGCAGTACTTC	CASSHTRATRPYEQYF
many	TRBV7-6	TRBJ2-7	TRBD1	TGTGCCAGCAGCTTAGGGACCAGGGGGACGGTCTACGAGCAGTACTTC	CASSLGTRGTVYEQYF
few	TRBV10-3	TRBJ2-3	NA	TGTGCCATCAGTGAGTCGGCGGAGAGCACAGATACGCAGTATTTT	CAISESAESTDTQYF
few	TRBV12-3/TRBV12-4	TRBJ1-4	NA	TGTGCCAGCAGTTTGGGCAGTATAAATGAAAAACTGTTTTTT	CASSLGSINEKLFF
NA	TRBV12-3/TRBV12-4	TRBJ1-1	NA	TGTGCCAGCAGTTTTAATGGGGGCACTGAAGCTTTCTTT	CASSFNGGTEAFF
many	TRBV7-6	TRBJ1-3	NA	TGTGCCAGCAGTTTACCCCAGGGTTCCGCGTCTGGAAACACCATATATTTT	CASSLPQGSASGNTIYF
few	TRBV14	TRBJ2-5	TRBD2	TGTGCCAGCAGCCATATGCGGGGGGGCCCGGGGGAGACCCAGTACTTC	CASSHMRGGPGETQYF
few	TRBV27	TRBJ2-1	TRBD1	TGTGCCAGCAGTTTAGGGGGACAGACGAGCACGGTCTTC	CASSLGGQTSTVF
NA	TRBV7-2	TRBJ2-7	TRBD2	TGTGCCAGCAGCTTAGGCTTAGCGGGAATCGAGCAGTACTTC	CASSLGLAGIEQYF
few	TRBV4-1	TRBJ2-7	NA	TGCGCCAGCAGCCAAGTCCCCAGGGAAGCCTACGAGCAGTACTTC	CASSQVPREAYEQYF
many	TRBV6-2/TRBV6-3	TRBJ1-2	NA	TGTGCCAGCAGTTCGGGCCTTAACTATGGCTACACCTTC	CASSSGLNYGYTF
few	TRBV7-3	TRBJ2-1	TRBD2	TGTGCCAGCAGCTTAAAGGGACTAGCGGGGGGGTCGAGAAATGAGCAGTTCTTC	CASSLKGLAGGSRNEQFF
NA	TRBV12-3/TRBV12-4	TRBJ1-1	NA	TGTGCCAGCAGTTTTTCTACAGGGCGGATGAACACTGAAGCTTTCTTT	CASSFSTGRMNTEAFF
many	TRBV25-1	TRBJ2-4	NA	TGTGCCAGCAGTGACATAGGGAAGAACATTCAGTACTTC	CASSDIGKNIQYF
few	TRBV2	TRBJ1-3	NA	TGTGCCAGCAGTGGGTTGGCACCCGGAAACACCATATATTTT	CASSGLAPGNTIYF
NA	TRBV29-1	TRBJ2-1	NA	TGCAGCGTTGAACCCGGACAGCGCAACAATGAGCAGTTCTTC	CSVEPGQRNNEQFF
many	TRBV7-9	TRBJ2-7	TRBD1	TGTGCCAGCAGCGACAGGGGCAGCGACGAGCAGTACTTC	CASSDRGSDEQYF
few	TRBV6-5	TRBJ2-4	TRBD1	TGTGCCAGCAGGGATACGACAGGGATCGTCGCCAAAAACATTCAGTACTTC	CASRDTTGIVAKNIQYF
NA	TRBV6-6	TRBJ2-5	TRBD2	TGTGCCAGCAGTTACGGGGCGGGGGACCAAGAGACCCAGTACTTC	CASSYGAGDQETQYF
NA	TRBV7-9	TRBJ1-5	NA	TGTGCCAGCAGCTCAGGGTGGGTCAATCAGCCCCAGCATTTT	CASSSGWVNQPQHF
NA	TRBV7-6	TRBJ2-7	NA	TGTGCCAGCAGCTCCGGCTTCTACGAGCAGTACTTC	CASSSGFYEQYF
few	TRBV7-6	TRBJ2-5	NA	TGTGCTAGCAGCTTCGTGGACGGCGCTCAAGAGACCCAGTACTTC	CASSFVDGAQETQYF
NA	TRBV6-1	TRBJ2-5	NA	TGTGCCAGCAGTGAAGCCGGACTCCAAGAGACCCAGTACTTC	CASSEAGLQETQYF
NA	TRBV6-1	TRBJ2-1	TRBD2	TGTGCCAGCAGTTATCTTGGCGGGGGGGTCGGTGAGCAGTTCTTC	CASSYLGGGVGEQFF
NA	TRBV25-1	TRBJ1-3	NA	TGTGCCAGCAGTGAATACTGGGGCGACACCATATATTTT	CASSEYWGDTIYF
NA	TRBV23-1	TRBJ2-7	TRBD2	TGCGCCACCCATCGGGGGGGCCCCGCATACGAGCAGTACTTC	CATHRGGPAYEQYF
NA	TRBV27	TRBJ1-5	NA	TGTGCCAGCAGGATAACAGGGAGCAATCAGCCCCAGCATTTT	CASRITGSNQPQHF
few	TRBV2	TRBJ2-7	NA	TGTGCCAGCAGTGAAAGCGCGACCGCGGAGCAGTACTTC	CASSESATAEQYF
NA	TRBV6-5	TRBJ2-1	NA	TGTGCCAGCAGCTATATTCCACGGACCGAGGGGGGCAATGAGCAGTTCTTC	CASSYIPRTEGGNEQFF
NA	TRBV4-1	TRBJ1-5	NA	TGCGCCAGCAGCCAAACGGCCGGCGGATACAATCAGCCCCAGCATTTT	CASSQTAGGYNQPQHF
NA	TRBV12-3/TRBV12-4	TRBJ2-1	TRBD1	TGTGCCAGCAGTTCAACAGGGGGGTTTTACAATGAGCAGTTCTTC	CASSSTGGFYNEQFF
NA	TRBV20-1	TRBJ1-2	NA	TGCAGTGCTAGGCCCCCCGGGACGGAGTCGACCTTTAACTATGGCTACACCTTC	CSARPPGTESTFNYGYTF
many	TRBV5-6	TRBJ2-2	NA	TGTGCCAGCAGCTTGGATTGGGGGGTGAACACCGGGGAGCTGTTTTTT	CASSLDWGVNTGELFF
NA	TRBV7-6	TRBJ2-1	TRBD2	TGTGCCAGCACCGGTAGCGGGGGGAGCTCCTACAATGAGCAGTTCTTC	CASTGSGGSSYNEQFF
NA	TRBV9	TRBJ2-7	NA	TGTGCCAGCAGCGTAGCAGGGTCCACCCTGGAGCAGTACTTC	CASSVAGSTLEQYF
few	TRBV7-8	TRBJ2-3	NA	TGTGCCAGCAGCTTAGCGCCCGACAGAGAAGTCACAGATACGCAGTATTTT	CASSLAPDREVTDTQYF
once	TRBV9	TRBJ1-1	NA	TGTGCCAGCAGCGTCACAGAGAACACTGAAGCTTTCTTT	CASSVTENTEAFF
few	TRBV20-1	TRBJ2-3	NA	TGCAGTGCTAGAGATTTAAAAGCGGTCGGGACAGATACGCAGTATTTT	CSARDLKAVGTDTQYF
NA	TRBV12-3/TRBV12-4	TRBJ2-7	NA	TGTGCCGGCAGTTCTCAAGGGTCCTACGAGCAGTACTTC	CAGSSQGSYEQYF
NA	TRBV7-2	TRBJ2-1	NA	TGTGCCAGCAGCGCTAGGCAGGGAAGCTCCTACAATGAGCAGTTCTTC	CASSARQGSSYNEQFF
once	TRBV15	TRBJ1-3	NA	TGTGCCACCAGCAGAGATCTTCGGGGACTGCTGGAAAACACCATATATTTT	CATSRDLRGLLENTIYF
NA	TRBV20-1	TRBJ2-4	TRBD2	TGCAGTGCTGAGAGACTAGCGGGGGGAAACATTCAGTACTTC	CSAERLAGGNIQYF
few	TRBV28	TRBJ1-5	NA	TGTGCCAGCAGGCGACCAAATAGCAATCAGCCCCAGCATTTT	CASRRPNSNQPQHF
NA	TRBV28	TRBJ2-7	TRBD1	TGTGCCAGCAGCCGCCCCGGGACAGGGTACTACGAGCAGTACTTC	CASSRPGTGYYEQYF
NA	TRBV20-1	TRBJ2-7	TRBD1	TGCAGTGCGACCCGGGGACAGGGGTTTAGGTTGCAGTACTTC	CSATRGQGFRLQYF
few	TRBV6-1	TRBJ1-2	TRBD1	TGTGCCAGCAGTGAAAATGTTGCAGGGGGAAGCTATGGCTACACCTTC	CASSENVAGGSYGYTF
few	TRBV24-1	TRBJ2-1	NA	TGTGCCACCAGTGATCCACCCTCAACTACCACCCACAATGAGCAGTTCTTC	CATSDPPSTTTHNEQFF